A single sample gave rise to the 12 T cell receptor beta chains below, sequenced in a study of identical twins listed by TCRdb under 2016. The library was obtained by 5' RACE. TCRdb records Illumina HiSeq 2000 as the sequencer. TCRdb reran the public reads through fastp at Q25 and MiXCR, keeping productive beta chains. Entries are consolidated by CDR3 protein sequence, retaining the most common genes and DNA. Recorded for this sample are 420,000 or so distinct CDR3 sequences; approximately 17% of them occurred a single time. The ten largest clones take up roughly 12% of the sample. Source material: naive T cells sorted from blood. Sample cell subset or site, as interpreted from the label and publication: cells isolated with a human naive T-cell isolation kit. These receptors were collected from a man in his fifties in good health.

The sample holds one count of this clonotype. The chain combines TRBV5-1 with TRBJ2-7, with D tentatively TRBD2 (6 bases). V was pared by 0 bases and J by 7 bases, with 20 bases between. The CDR3 sequence is 16 residues long. Per the germline V gene, CDR1 is SGHRS and CDR2 is YFSETQ. This CDR3 is CASSLAAGLTGWEQYF. The CDR3 DNA is TGCGCCAGCAGCTTGGCCGCCGGACTAACAGGATGGGAGCAGTACTTC.

A few counts support this clonotype. The chain couples TRBV7-2 to TRBJ2-5, with TRBD1 matching over 7 bases. Germline trimming cut 5 bases from V and 2 bases from J; bases unmatched to any gene: 11. This CDR3 region has 16 residues. CDR1 and CDR2 from the germline V gene are SGHTA and FQGNSA. CDR3 in DNA: TGTGCCAGCAGCGCGATGGGACAGCTCACACAAGAGACCCAGTACTTC. Translating gives CASSAMGQLTQETQYF.

The table lists this clonotype with a few counts. This chain joins TRBV12-3 or TRBV12-4 and TRBJ2-1, with D perhaps TRBD2 (6 bases). The germline V and J ends were trimmed by 0 bases and 9 bases, with 12 bases remaining between them. The CDR3 extends over 14 amino acids. The CDR3 nucleotides read TGTGCCAGCAGTTTAGCGCAGACTAGTCCTGAGCAGTTCTTC. The encoded protein is CASSLAQTSPEQFF.

This chain links TRBV12-3 or TRBV12-4 with TRBJ1-5; unclear D gene. This CDR3 spans 13 amino acids. V gave up 7 bases and J gave up 3 bases, with 10 bases separating them. The CDR3 nucleotides are TGTGCCAGCACCGCAGGAGTCAATCAGCCCCAGCATTTT. Its protein product is CASTAGVNQPQHF.

The V and J genes are TRBV6-2 or TRBV6-3 and TRBJ2-2, with 9 bases that match TRBD1. The CDR3 sequence is 17 residues long. Germline loops: CDR1 MNHEY, CDR2 SVGEGT. J lost 2 bases, V lost 5 bases, and 9 bases had no gene match. The CDR3 sequence is CASSRRLGQGNTGELFF. The CDR3 DNA reads as TGTGCCAGCAGTCGCCGGTTGGGACAGGGAAACACCGGGGAGCTGTTTTTT.

The chain combines TRBV14 with TRBJ2-7; no definite D call. CDR1 and CDR2 from the germline V gene are SGHDN and FVKESK. The CDR3 length is 13 residues. V lost 4 bases and J lost 4, with 11 bases in between. Here the CDR3 DNA reads TGTGCCAGCAGCCGGGATCAGTTTTACGAGCAGTACTTC. Translation: CASSRDQFYEQYF. Based on the CDR3 plus reference TRBV14 and TRBJ2-7, the full variable domain is EAGVTQFPSHSVIEKGQTVTLRCDPISGHDNLYWYRRVMGKEIKFLLHFVKESKQDESGMPNNRFLAERTGGTYSTLKVQPAELEDSGVYFCASSRDQFYEQYFGPGTRLTVT.

The chain has TRBV27 and TRBJ2-2; D is unresolved. V lost 3 bases and J lost 3, with 5 bases in between. Germline assignment: CDR1 MNHEY and CDR2 SMNVEV (reference sequence). The CDR3 loop spans 13 amino acids. CDR3 DNA sequence: TGTGCCAGCAGTTTTCCTTACACCGGGGAGCTGTTTTTT. It translates to CASSFPYTGELFF.

This clonotype came up a few times. The chain has TRBV5-1 and TRBJ1-6; D call uncertain. The CDR3 sequence is 14 residues long. V lost 0 bases and J 7 bases, leaving 8 bases between the germline ends. Germline CDR1 and CDR2: SGHRS and YFSETQ. The CDR3 loop is CASSLATGNSPLHF. As DNA, the CDR3 is TGCGCCAGCAGCTTGGCCACGGGGAATTCACCCCTCCACTTT. The whole variable domain, remainder taken from reference TRBV5-1 and TRBJ1-6, is KAGVTQTPRYLIKTRGQQVTLSCSPISGHRSVSWYQQTPGQGLQFLFEYFSETQRNKGNFPGRFSGRQFSNSRSEMNVSTLELGDSALYLCASSLATGNSPLHFGNGTRLTVT.

This clonotype was seen many times. The V call is TRBV4-1, the J call TRBJ2-6; D possibly corresponds to TRBD1 (6 bases). Germline V gene lookup returns CDR1 MGHRA and CDR2 YSYEKL. The CDR3 loop spans 18 amino acids. V lost 0 bases to trimming and J lost 2 bases, with 14 bases between them. The CDR3 sequence: CASSQDLYRAPGANVLTF. DNA of the CDR3: TGCGCCAGCAGCCAAGACCTCTACAGGGCCCCTGGGGCCAACGTCCTGACTTTC.

This chain connects TRBV20-1 to TRBJ1-5; 12 bases are shared with TRBD1. This CDR3 spans 16 amino acids. With 0 bases clipped from V and 4 bases from J, the junction kept 4 bases outside the gene matches. CDR1 is DFQATT and CDR2 is SNEGSKA in the germline V gene (reference sequence). CDR3 amino acids: CSARDLGQGANQPQHF. CDR3 coding DNA: TGCAGTGCTAGAGATTTGGGACAGGGGGCTAATCAGCCCCAGCATTTT.

In its sample, this clonotype was seen a few times. CDR3: CASSFRDRMNTEAFF. The CDR3 region has the DNA TGTGCCAGCAGTTTCCGGGACAGGATGAACACTGAAGCTTTCTTT. The V and J genes are TRBV27 and TRBJ1-1; 8 bases fit TRBD1. The length of the CDR3 is 15 residues. From germline, CDR1 is MNHEY and CDR2 SMNVEV (reference sequence). J gave up 0 bases and V 3 bases, and 3 bases lay outside the gene matches.

This clonotype occurred a few times. The chain couples TRBV4-2 to TRBJ2-5; the D gene is possibly TRBD2 (6 bases). CDR1 and CDR2 (germline): LGHNA, YNFKEQ. CDR3 length: 15 residues. V shed 4 bases and J shed 1 base, with 13 bases lying between them. CDR3 nucleotide sequence: TGTGCCAGCAGCCTGCTGGGGGGACTCCAAGAGACCCAGTACTTC. It specifies CASSLLGGLQETQYF.